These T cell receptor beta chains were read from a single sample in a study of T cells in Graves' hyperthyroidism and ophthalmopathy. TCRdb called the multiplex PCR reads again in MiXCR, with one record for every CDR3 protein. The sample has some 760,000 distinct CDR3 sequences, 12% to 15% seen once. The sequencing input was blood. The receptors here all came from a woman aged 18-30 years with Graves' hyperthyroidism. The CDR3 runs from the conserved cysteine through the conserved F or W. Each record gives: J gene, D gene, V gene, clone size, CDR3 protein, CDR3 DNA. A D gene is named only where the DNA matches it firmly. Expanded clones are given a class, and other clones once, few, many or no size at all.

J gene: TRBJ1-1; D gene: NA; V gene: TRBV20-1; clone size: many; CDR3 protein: CSARGDGVPEAFF; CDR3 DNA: TGCAGTGCTAGGGGGGACGGGGTTCCTGAAGCTTTCTTT
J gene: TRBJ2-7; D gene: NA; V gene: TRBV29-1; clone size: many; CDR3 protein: CSVGDSYEQYF; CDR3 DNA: TGCAGCGTTGGGGACTCCTACGAGCAGTACTTC
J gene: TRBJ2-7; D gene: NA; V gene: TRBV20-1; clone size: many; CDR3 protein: CSARSGTAQDIRVKGFVSYEQYF; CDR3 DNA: TGCAGTGCTAGATCTGGGACCGCCCAGGACATTCGGGTTAAGGGGTTTGTCTCCTACGAGCAGTACTTC
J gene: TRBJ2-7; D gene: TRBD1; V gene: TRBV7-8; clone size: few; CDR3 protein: CASSSPGQGRYEQYF; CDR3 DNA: TGTGCCAGCAGCTCACCGGGACAGGGGCGGTACGAGCAGTACTTC
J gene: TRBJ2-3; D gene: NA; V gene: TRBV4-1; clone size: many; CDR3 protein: CASSQETTGSTDTQYF; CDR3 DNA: TGCGCCAGCAGCCAGGAAACCACGGGGAGCACAGATACGCAGTATTTT
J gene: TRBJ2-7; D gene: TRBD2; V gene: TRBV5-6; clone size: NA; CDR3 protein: CASSLRTSGSRLKNEQYF; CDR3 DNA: TGTGCCAGCAGCTTGAGGACTAGCGGGAGTAGATTGAAAAACGAGCAGTACTTC
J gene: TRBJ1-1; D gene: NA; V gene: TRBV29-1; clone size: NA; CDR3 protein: CSVDGFNTEAFF; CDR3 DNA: TGCAGCGTTGACGGTTTTAACACTGAAGCTTTCTTT
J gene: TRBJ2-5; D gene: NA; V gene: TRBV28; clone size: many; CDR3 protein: CASSLSQAPATQYF; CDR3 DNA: TGTGCCAGCAGTCTCTCACAGGCCCCAGCGACCCAGTACTTC
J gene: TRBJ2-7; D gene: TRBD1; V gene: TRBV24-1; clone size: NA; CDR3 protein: CATSDPRPPPGQENLGEQYF; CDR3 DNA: TGTGCCACCAGTGATCCCCGCCCCCCACCGGGACAGGAGAATCTGGGCGAGCAGTACTTC
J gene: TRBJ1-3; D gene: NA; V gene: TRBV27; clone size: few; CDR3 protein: CASSSAAGNTIYF; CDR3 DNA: TGTGCCAGCAGTTCCGCGGCTGGAAACACCATATATTTT
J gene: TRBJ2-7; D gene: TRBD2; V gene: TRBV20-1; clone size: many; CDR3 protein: CSATELRTSETNEQYF; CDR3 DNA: TGCAGTGCTACAGAGCTGAGGACTAGCGAGACAAACGAGCAGTACTTC
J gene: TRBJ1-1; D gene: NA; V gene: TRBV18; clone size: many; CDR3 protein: CASSRRAEAFF; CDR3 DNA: TGTGCCAGCTCACGACGCGCTGAAGCTTTCTTT
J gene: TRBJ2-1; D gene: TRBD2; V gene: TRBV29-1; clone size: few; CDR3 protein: CSVVLVERERYNEQFF; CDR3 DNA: TGCAGCGTTGTTCTAGTTGAGCGGGAGAGGTACAATGAGCAGTTCTTC
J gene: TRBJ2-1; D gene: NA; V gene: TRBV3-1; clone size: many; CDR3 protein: CASSRLEGSYNEQFF; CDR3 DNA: TGTGCCAGCAGCCGCCTGGAAGGGAGCTACAATGAGCAGTTCTTC